A single sample gave rise to the 2 T cell receptor beta chains below, sequenced in a study of early T cells in non-severe SARS-CoV-2 infection. TCRdb called the 5' RACE reads again in MiXCR, with one record for every CDR3 protein. The sample contains 20,000 to 25,000 distinct CDR3 sequences, around 4% of which appear only once. Input material: whole blood. The receptors were gathered from an adult who was a healthcare worker with PCR-confirmed SARS-CoV-2 infection or an uninfected control (not recorded which).

This clonotype has only a few counts. The V call is TRBV7-9, the J call TRBJ2-1, with 10 positions matching TRBD2. V lost 4 bases to trimming and J lost 6 bases; unmatched junction nucleotides: 6. CDR3 length: 15 amino acids. Per the germline V gene, CDR1 is SEHNR and CDR2 is FQNEAQ (reference sequence). CDR3 sequence reads: CASSYSGRPPNEQFF. CDR3 coding DNA: TGTGCCAGCAGCTATAGCGGGAGGCCCCCCAATGAGCAGTTCTTC.

This clonotype occurred many times. The chain couples TRBV7-9 to TRBJ2-1, with 9 bases identical to TRBD2. CDR3 length: 17 amino acids. With 5 bases clipped from V and 3 bases from J, the junction kept 11 bases outside the gene matches. CDR1 and CDR2 from the germline V gene are SEHNR and FQNEAQ (reference sequence). CDR3 amino acids: CASSTRTSAHLYNEQFF. The CDR3 bases are TGTGCCAGCAGCACCAGGACTAGCGCACACCTCTACAATGAGCAGTTCTTC.